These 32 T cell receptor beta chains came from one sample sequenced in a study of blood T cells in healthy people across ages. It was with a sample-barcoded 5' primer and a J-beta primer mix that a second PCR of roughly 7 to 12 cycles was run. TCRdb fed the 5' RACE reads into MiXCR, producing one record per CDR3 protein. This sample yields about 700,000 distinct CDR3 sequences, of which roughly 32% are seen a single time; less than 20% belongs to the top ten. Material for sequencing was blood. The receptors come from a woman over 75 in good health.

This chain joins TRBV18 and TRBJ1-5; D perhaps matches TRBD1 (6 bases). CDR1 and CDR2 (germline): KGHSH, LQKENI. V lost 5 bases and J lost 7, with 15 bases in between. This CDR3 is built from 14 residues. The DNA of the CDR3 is TGTGCCAGCTCATCACAGGGTTGGGGACAGCCCCAGCATTTT. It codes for CASSSQGWGQPQHF.

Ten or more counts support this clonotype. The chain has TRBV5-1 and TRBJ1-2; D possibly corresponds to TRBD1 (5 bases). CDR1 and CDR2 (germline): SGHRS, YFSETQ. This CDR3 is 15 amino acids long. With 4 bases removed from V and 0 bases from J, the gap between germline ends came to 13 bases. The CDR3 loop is CASSTGTFANYGYTF. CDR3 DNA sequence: TGCGCCAGCAGCACCGGGACGTTCGCTAACTATGGCTACACCTTC.

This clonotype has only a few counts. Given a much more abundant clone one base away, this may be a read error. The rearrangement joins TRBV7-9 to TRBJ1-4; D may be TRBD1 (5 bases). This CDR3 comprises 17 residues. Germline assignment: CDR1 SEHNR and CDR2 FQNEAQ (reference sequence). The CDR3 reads CASRPGRDFATNEKRFF. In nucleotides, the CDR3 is TGTGCCAGCAGACCAGGCAGGGACTTCGCAACTAATGAAAAACGGTTTTTT.

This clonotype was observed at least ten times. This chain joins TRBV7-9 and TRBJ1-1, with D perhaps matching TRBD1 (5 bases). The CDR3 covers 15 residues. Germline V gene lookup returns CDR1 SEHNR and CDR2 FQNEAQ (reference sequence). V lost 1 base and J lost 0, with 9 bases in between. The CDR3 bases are TGTGCCAGCAGCTTAGACCCAGGGCTGAACACTGAAGCTTTCTTT. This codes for CASSLDPGLNTEAFF. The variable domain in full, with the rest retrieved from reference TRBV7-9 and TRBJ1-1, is DTGVSQNPRHKITKRGQNVTFRCDPISEHNRLYWYRQTLGQGPEFLTYFQNEAQLEKSRLLSDRFSAERPKGSFSTLEIQRTEQGDSAMYLCASSLDPGLNTEAFFGQGTRLTVV.

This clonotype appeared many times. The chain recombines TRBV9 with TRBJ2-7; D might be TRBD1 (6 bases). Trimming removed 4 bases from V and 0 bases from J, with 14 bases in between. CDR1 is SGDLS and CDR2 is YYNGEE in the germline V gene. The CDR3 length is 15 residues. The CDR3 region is CASSPGLGGSYEQYF. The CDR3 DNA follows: TGTGCCAGCAGCCCCGGCTTAGGGGGCTCCTACGAGCAGTACTTC.

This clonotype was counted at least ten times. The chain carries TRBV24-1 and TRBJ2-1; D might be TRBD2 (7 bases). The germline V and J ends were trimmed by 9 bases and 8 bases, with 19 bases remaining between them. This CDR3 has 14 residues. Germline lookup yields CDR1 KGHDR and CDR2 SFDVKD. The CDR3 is CATGSDGGGDEQFF. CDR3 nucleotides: TGTGCCACCGGCAGTGATGGGGGGGGCGATGAGCAGTTCTTC.

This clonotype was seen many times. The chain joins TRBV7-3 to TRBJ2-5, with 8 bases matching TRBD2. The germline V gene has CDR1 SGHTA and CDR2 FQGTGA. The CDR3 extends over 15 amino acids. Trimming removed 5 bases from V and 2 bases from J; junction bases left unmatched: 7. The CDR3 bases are TGTGCCAGCAGCCTGTTAGCGGGGCGTCAAGAGACCCAGTACTTC. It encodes CASSLLAGRQETQYF.

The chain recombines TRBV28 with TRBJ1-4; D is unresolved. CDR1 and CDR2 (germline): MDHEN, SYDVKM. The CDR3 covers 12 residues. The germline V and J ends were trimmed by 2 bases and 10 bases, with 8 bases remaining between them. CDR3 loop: CASSLSVGKLFF. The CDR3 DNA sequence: TGTGCCAGCAGTTTAAGCGTGGGAAAACTGTTTTTT.

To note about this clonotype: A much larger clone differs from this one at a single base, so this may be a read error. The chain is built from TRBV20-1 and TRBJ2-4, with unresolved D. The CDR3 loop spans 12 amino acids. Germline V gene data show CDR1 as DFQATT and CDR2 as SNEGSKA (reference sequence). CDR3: CGARAKMGIQYF. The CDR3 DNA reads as TGCGGTGCTAGGGCAAAAATGGGCATTCAGTACTTC.

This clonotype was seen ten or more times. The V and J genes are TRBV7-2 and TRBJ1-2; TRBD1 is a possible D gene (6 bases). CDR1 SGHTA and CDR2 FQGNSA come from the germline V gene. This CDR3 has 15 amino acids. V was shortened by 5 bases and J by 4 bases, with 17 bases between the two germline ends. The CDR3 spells CASSVGQSAGYGYTF. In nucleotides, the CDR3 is TGTGCCAGCAGCGTAGGACAGTCGGCGGGCTATGGCTACACCTTC.

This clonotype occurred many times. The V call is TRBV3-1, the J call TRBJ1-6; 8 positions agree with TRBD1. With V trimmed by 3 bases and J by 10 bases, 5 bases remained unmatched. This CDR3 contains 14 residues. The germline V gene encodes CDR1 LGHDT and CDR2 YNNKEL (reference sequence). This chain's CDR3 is CASSQTGVGSPLHF. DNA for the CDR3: TGTGCCAGCAGCCAGACAGGGGTAGGGTCACCCCTCCACTTT.

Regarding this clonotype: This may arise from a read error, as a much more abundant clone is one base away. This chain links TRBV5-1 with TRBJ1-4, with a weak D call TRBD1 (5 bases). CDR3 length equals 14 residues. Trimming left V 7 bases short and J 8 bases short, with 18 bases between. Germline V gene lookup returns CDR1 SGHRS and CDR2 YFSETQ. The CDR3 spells CASREGGTNEKLFF. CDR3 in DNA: TGCGCCAGCCGCGAAGGAGGGACCAACGAAAAACTGTTTTTT.

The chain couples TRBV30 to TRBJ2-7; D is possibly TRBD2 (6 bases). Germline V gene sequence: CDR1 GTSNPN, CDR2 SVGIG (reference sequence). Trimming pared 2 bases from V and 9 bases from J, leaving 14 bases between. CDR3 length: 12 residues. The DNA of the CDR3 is TGTGCCTGGAGTACCCAGGGAGGAGGGCAGTACTTC. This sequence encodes CAWSTQGGGQYF.

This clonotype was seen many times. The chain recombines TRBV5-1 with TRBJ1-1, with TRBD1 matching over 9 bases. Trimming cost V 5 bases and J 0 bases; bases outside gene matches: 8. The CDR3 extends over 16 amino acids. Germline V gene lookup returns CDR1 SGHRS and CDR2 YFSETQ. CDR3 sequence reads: CASSYGQGIMNTEAFF. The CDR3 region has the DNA TGCGCCAGCAGTTATGGACAGGGGATCATGAACACTGAAGCTTTCTTT.

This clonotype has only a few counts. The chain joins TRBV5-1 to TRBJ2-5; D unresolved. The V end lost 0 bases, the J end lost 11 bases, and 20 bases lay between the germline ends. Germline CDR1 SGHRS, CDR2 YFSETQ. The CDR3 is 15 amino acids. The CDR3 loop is CASSLARDTLHEQYF. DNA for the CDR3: TGCGCCAGCAGCTTGGCCCGAGACACCCTACATGAGCAGTACTTC.

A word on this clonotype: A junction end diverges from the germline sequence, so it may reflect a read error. CDR3 region: CVSSLEGSLGQYF. CDR3 nucleotides: TGTGTCAGCAGCTTAGAGGGCTCCCTCGGGCAGTACTTC. The rearrangement links TRBV7-9 to TRBJ2-7, with a tentative D call TRBD2 (5 bases). This CDR3 contains 13 residues. CDR1 SEHNR and CDR2 FQNEAQ come from the germline V gene (reference sequence).

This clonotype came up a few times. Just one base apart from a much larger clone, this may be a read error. CDR3 in amino acids: CASSRRLEQFF. CDR3 sequence (DNA): TGTGCCAGCAGTAGGAGGCTTGAGCAGTTCTTC. The rearrangement links TRBV6-2 or TRBV6-3 to TRBJ2-1; TRBD2 might be the D (5 bases). The CDR3 length is 11 residues. The germline V gene encodes CDR1 MNHEY and CDR2 SVGEGT. V dropped 5 bases and J dropped 9 bases, with 8 bases sitting between them.

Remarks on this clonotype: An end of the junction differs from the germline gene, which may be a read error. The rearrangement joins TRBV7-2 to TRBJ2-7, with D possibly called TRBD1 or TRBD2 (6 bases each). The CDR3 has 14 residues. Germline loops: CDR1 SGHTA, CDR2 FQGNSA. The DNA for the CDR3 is TGTGCCTGCAGCAAGGGGGGCCTTCGCAATGAGCAGTACTTC. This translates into CACSKGGLRNEQYF. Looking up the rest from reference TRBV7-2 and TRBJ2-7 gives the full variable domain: GAGVSQSPSNKVTEKGKDVELRCDPISGHTALYWYRQSLGQGLEFLIYFQGNSAPDKSGLPSDRFSAERTGGSVSTLTIQRTQQEDSAVYLCACSKGGLRNEQYFGPGTRLTVT.

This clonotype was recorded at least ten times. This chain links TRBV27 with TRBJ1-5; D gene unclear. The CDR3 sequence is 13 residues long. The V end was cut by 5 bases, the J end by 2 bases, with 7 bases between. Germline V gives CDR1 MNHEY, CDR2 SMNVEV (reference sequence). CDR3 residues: CASSPYGNQPQHF. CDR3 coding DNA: TGTGCCAGCAGTCCCTATGGCAATCAGCCCCAGCATTTT.

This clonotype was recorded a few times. Written as DNA, the CDR3 is TGCAGCGTTGGTACAGGGTCTCGATATGGCTACACCTTC. Protein product: CSVGTGSRYGYTF. The chain combines TRBV29-1 with TRBJ1-2; a weak D match, TRBD1 (6 bases). Germline assignment: CDR1 SQVTM and CDR2 ANQGSEA. The CDR3 totals 13 residues. Trimming took 4 bases from V and 5 from J, leaving 14 bases between them.

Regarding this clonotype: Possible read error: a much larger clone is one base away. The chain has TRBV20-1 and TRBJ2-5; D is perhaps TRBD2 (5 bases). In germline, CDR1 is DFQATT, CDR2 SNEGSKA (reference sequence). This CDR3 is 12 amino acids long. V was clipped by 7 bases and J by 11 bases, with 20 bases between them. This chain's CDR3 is CSVYRAVNEQYF. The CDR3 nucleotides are TGCAGTGTTTATCGAGCGGTCAATGAGCAGTACTTC.

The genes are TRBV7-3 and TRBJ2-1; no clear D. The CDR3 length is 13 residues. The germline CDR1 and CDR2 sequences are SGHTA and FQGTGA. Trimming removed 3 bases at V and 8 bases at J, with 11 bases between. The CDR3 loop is CASSFLGRDEQFF. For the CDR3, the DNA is TGTGCCAGCAGCTTTTTAGGGCGTGATGAGCAGTTCTTC.

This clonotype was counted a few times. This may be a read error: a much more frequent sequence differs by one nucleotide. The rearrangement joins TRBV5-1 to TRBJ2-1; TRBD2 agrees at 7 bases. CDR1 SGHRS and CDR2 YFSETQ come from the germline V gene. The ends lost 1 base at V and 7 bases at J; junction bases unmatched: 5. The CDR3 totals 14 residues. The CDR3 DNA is TGCGCCAGCAGCTTGTTCAGGGAGGGTAATGAGCAGTTCTTC. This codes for CASSLFREGNEQFF.

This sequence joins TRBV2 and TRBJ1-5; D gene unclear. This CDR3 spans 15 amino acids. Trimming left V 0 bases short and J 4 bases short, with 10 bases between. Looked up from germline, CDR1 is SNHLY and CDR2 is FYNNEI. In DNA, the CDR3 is TGTGCCAGCAGTGAAGCTTTACTAGGAAATCAGCCCCAGCATTTT. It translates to CASSEALLGNQPQHF.

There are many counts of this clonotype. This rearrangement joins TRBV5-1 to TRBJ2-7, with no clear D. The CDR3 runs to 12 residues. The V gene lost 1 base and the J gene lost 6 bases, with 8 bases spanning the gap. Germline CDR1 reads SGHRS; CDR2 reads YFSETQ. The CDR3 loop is CASSLPGIEQYF. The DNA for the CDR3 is TGCGCCAGCAGCTTGCCAGGAATCGAGCAGTACTTC.

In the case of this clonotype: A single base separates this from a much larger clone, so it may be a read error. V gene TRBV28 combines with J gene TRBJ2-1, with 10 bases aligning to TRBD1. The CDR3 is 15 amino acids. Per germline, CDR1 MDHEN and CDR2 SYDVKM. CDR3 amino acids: CVTWTGTGVYNEQFF. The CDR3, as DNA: TGTGTCACGTGGACCGGGACAGGGGTCTACAATGAGCAGTTCTTC.

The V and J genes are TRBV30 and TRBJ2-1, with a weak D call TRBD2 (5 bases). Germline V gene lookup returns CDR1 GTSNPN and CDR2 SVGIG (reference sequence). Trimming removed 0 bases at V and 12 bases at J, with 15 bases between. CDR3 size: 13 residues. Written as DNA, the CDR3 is TGTGCCTGGAGTGTACTCGATACCCGGGGGCAGTTCTTC. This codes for CAWSVLDTRGQFF.

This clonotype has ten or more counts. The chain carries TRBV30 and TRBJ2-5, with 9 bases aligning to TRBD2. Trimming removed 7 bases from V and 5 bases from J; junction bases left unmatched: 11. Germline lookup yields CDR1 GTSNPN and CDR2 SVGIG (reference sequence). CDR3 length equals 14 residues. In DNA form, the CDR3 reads TGTGCCTCCGCTAGCGGGGCCCGTCAGGAGACCCAGTACTTC. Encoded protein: CASASGARQETQYF.

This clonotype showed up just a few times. CDR3 loop: CASSGGASNTEAFF. CDR3 DNA sequence: TGCGCCAGCAGCGGGGGGGCATCAAACACTGAAGCTTTCTTT. The chain joins TRBV5-1 to TRBJ1-1; tentatively, D is TRBD1 (6 bases). In germline, CDR1 is SGHRS, CDR2 YFSETQ. This CDR3 contains 14 residues. The V end was cut by 4 bases, the J end by 2 bases, with 12 bases between. The full variable domain, its missing parts supplied by reference TRBV5-1 and TRBJ1-1, is KAGVTQTPRYLIKTRGQQVTLSCSPISGHRSVSWYQQTPGQGLQFLFEYFSETQRNKGNFPGRFSGRQFSNSRSEMNVSTLELGDSALYLCASSGGASNTEAFFGQGTRLTVV.

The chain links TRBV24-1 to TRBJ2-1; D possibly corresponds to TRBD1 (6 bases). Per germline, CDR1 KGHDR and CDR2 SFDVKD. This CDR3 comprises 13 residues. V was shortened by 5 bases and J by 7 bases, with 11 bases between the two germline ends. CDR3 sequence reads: CATSGPGANEQFF. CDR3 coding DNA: TGTGCCACCAGTGGGCCAGGGGCAAATGAGCAGTTCTTC.

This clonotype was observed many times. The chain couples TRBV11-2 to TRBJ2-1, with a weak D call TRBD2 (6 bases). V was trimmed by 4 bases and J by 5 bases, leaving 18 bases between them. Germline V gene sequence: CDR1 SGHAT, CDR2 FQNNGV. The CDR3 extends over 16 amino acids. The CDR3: CASSSPRGVPDNEQFF. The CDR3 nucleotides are TGTGCCAGCAGCTCACCCCGCGGGGTTCCGGACAATGAGCAGTTCTTC.

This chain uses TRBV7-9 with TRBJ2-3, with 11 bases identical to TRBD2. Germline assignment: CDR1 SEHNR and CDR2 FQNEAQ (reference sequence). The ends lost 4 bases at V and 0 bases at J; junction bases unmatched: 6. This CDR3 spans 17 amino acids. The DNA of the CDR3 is TGTGCCAGCAGCTCCCCCTGGACTAGCGGGAGCACAGATACGCAGTATTTT. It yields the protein CASSSPWTSGSTDTQYF.